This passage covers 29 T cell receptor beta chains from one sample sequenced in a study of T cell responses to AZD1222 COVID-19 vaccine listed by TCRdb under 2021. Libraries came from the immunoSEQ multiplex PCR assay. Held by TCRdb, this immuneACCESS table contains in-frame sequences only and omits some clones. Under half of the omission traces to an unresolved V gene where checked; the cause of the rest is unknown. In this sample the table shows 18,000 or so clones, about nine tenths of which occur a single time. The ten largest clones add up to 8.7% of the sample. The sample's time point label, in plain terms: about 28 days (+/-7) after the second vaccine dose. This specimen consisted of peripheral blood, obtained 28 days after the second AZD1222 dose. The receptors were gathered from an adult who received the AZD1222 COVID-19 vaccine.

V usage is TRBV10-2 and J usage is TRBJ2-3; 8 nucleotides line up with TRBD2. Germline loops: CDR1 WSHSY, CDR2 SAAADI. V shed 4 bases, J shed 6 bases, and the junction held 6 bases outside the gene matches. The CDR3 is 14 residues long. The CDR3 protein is CASSAPGGLDTQYF. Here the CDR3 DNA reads TGCGCCAGCAGTGCTCCGGGGGGGTTGGATACGCAGTATTTT.

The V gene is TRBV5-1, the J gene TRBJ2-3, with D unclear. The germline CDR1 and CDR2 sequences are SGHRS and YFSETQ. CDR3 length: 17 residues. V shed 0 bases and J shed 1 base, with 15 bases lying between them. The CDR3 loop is CASSLAPNAYGTDTQYF. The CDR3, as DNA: TGCGCCAGCAGCTTGGCCCCGAACGCTTATGGCACAGATACGCAGTATTTT.

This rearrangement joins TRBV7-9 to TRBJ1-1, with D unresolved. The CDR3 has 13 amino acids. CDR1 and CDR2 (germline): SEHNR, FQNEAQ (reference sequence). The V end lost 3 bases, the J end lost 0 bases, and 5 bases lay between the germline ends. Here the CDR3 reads CASSLGMNTEAFF. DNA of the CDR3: TGTGCCAGCAGCTTGGGAATGAACACTGAAGCTTTCTTT.

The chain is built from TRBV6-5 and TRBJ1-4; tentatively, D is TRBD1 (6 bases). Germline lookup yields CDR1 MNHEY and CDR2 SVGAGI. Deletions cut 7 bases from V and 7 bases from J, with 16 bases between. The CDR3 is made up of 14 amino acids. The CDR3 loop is CASTEGRGGEKLFF. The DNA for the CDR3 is TGTGCCAGCACCGAGGGAAGGGGGGGTGAAAAACTGTTTTTT.

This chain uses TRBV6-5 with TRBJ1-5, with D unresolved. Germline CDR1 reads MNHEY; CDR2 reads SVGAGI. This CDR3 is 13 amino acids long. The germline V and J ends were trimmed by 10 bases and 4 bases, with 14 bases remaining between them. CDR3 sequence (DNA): TGTGCCACCGCCCCCGGAATGAATCAGCCCCAGCATTTT. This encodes CATAPGMNQPQHF.

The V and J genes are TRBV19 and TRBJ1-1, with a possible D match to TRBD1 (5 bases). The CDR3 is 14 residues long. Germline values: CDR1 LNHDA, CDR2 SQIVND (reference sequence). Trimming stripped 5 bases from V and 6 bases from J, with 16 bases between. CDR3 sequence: CASSAPGLGSEAFF. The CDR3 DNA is TGTGCCAGTAGTGCCCCGGGGCTGGGGTCTGAAGCTTTCTTT.

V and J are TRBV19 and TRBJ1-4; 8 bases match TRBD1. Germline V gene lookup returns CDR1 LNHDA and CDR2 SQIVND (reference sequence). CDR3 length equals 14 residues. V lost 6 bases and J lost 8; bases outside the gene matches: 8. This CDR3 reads CASSQTGEVEKLFF. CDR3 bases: TGTGCCAGTAGCCAGACAGGGGAGGTGGAAAAACTGTTTTTT. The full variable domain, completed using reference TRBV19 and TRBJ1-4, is DGGITQSPKYLFRKEGQNVTLSCEQNLNHDAMYWYRQDPGQGLRLIYYSQIVNDFQKGDIAEGYSVSREKKESFPLTVTSAQKNPTAFYLCASSQTGEVEKLFFGSGTQLSVL.

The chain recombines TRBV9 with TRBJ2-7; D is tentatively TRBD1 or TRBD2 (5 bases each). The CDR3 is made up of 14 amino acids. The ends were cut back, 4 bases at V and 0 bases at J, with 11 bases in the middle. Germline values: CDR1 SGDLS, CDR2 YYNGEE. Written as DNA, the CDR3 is TGTGCCAGCAGCACGGGACCCCACTCCTACGAGCAGTACTTC. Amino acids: CASSTGPHSYEQYF.

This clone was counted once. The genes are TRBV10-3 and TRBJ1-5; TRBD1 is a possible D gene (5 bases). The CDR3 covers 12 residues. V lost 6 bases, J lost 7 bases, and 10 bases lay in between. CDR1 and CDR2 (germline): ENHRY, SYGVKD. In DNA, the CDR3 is TGTGCCATCAGGGGGGAAGGCCAGCCCCAGCATTTT. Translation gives CAIRGEGQPQHF.

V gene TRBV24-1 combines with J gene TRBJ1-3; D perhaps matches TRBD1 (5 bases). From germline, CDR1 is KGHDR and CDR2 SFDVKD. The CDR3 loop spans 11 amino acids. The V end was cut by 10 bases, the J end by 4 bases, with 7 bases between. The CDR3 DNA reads TGTGCCACACCAGGGGGAAACACCATATATTTT. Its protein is CATPGGNTIYF.

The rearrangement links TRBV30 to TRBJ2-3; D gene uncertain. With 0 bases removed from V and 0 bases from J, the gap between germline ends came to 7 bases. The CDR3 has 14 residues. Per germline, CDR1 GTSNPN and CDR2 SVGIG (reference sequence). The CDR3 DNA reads TGTGCCTGGAGTGTCACAACTAGCACAGATACGCAGTATTTT. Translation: CAWSVTTSTDTQYF. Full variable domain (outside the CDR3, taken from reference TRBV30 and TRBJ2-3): SQTIHQWPATLVQPVGSPLSLECTVEGTSNPNLYWYRQAAGRGLQLLFYSVGIGQISSEVPQNLSASRPQDRQFILSSKKLLLSDSGFYLCAWSVTTSTDTQYFGPGTRLTVL.

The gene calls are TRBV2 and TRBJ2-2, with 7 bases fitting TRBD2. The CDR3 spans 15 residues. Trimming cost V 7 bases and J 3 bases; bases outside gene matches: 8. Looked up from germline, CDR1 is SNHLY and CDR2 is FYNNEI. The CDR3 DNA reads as TGTGCCAGCACCAGGACTAGTGTGGACACCGGGGAGCTGTTTTTT. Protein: CASTRTSVDTGELFF.

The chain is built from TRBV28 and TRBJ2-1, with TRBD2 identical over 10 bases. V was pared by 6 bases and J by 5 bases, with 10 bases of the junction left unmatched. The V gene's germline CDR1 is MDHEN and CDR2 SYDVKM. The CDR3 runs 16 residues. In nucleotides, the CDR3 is TGTGCCAGCAGCCGCAGTCTAGCGGGAGACCACAATGAGCAGTTCTTC. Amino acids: CASSRSLAGDHNEQFF.

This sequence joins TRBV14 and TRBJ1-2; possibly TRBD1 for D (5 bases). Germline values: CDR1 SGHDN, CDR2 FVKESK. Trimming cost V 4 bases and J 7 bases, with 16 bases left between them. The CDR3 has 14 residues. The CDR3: CASSLRARGAGYTF. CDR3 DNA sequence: TGTGCCAGCAGCCTACGGGCGAGGGGTGCTGGCTACACCTTC. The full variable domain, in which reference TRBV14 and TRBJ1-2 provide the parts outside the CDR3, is EAGVTQFPSHSVIEKGQTVTLRCDPISGHDNLYWYRRVMGKEIKFLLHFVKESKQDESGMPNNRFLAERTGGTYSTLKVQPAELEDSGVYFCASSLRARGAGYTFGSGTRLTVV.

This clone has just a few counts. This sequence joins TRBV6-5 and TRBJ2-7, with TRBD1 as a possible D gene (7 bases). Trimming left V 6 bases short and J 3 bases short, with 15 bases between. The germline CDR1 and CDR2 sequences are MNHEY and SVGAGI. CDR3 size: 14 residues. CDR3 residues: CASRAGQGGYEQYF. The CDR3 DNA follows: TGTGCCAGCAGGGCAGGGCAGGGGGGCTACGAGCAGTACTTC.

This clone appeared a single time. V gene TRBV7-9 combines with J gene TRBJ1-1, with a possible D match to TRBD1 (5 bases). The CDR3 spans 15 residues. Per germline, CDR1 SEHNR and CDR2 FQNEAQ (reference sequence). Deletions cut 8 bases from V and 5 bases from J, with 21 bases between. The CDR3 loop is CASSSFRQGGTEAFF. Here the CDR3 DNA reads TGTGCCAGCTCGTCTTTTCGGCAGGGCGGAACTGAAGCTTTCTTT.

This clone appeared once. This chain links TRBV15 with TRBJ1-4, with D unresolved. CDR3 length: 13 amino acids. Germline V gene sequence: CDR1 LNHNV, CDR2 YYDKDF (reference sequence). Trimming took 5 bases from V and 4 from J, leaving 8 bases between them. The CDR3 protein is CATSPALNEKLFF. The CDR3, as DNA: TGTGCCACCAGCCCTGCTCTTAATGAAAAACTGTTTTTT.

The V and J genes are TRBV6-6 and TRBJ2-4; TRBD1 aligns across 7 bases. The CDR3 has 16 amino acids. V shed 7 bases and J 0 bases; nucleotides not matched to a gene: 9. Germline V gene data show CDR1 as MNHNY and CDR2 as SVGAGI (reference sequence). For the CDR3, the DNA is TGTGCCAGCACCCGGGGACAGATTCTAGCCAAAAACATTCAGTACTTC. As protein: CASTRGQILAKNIQYF.

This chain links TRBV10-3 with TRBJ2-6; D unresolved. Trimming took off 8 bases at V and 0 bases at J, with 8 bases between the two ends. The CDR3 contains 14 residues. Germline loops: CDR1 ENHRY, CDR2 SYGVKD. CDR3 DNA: TGTGCCATCGGCGCCAGCTCTGGGGCCAACGTCCTGACTTTC. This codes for CAIGASSGANVLTF.

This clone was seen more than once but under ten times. CDR3 in DNA: TGCGCCAGCAGTGATTCCAGGGGGCCGAACACTGAAGCTTTCTTT. Protein product: CASSDSRGPNTEAFF. The chain recombines TRBV10-2 with TRBJ1-1; 8 positions match TRBD1. The CDR3 is 15 amino acids. With 3 bases clipped from V and 1 base from J, the junction kept 4 bases outside the gene matches. CDR1 is WSHSY and CDR2 is SAAADI in the germline V gene.

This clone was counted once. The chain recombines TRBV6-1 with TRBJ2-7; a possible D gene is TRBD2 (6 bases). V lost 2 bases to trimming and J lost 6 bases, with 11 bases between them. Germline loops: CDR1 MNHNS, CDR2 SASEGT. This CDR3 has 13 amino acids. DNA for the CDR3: TGTGCCAGCAGTGAATACGGGGGAGCCGAGCAGTACTTC. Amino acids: CASSEYGGAEQYF.

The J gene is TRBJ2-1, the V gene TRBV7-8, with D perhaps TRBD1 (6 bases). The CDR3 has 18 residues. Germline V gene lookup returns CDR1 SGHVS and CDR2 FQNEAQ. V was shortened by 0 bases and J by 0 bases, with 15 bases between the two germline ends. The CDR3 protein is CASSLALYRVSSYNEQFF. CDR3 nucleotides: TGTGCCAGCAGCTTAGCCCTATACAGGGTGAGCTCCTACAATGAGCAGTTCTTC.

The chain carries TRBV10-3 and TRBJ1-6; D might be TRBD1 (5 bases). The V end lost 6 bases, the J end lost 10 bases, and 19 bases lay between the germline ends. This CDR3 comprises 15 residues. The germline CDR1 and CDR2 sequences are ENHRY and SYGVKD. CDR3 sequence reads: CAIRDPKEGRSPLHF. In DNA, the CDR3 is TGTGCCATCAGGGACCCCAAAGAGGGGAGATCACCCCTCCACTTT.

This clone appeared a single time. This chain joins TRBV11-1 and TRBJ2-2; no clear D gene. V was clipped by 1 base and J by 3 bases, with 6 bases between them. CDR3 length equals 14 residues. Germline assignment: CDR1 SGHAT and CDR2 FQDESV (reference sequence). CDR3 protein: CASSLGLDTGELFF. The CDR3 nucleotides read TGTGCCAGCAGCTTAGGATTGGACACCGGGGAGCTGTTTTTT.

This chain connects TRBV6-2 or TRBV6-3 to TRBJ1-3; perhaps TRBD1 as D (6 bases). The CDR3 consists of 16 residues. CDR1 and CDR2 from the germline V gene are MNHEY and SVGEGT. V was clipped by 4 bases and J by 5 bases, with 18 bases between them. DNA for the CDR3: TGTGCCAGCAGTTCTACTACAGGGAATGAAAGAAACACCATATATTTT. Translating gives CASSSTTGNERNTIYF.

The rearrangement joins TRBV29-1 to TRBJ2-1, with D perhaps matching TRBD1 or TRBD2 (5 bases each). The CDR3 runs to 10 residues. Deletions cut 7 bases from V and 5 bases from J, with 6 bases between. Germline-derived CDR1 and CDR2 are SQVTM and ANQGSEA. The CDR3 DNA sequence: TGCAGCGGGGGACACAATGAGCAGTTCTTC. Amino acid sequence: CSGGHNEQFF.

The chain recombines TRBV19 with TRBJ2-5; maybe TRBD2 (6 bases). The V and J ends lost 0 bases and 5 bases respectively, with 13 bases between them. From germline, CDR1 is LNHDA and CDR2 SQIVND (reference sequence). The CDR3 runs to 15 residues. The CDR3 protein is CASSIDSGSLETQYF. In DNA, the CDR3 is TGTGCCAGTAGTATAGATTCCGGGAGCCTCGAGACCCAGTACTTC.

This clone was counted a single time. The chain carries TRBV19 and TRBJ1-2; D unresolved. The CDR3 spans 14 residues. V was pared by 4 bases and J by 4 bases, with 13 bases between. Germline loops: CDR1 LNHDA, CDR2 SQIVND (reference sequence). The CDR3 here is CASSRSTVFYGYTF. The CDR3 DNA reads TGTGCCAGTAGTAGATCGACCGTCTTCTATGGCTACACCTTC.

The CDR3 here is CASSPFPRTGTDTQYF. As DNA, the CDR3 is TGTGCCAGCAGCCCTTTCCCCCGGACGGGCACAGATACGCAGTATTTT. This chain joins TRBV7-6 and TRBJ2-3, with D unresolved. The CDR3 has 16 residues. Germline V gives CDR1 SGHVS, CDR2 FNYEAQ. Trimming took 5 bases from V and 1 from J, leaving 16 bases between them.